The source of this T cell receptor beta chain is a study of technical replicates of blood from a few donors. This clone turned up a few times. This CDR3 spans 14 amino acids. Losses at the gene ends were 6 bases for V and 7 bases for J; bases not matched to a gene: 10. Germline CDR1 is MDHEN and CDR2 is SYDVKM. Some clones are missing from TCRdb's copy, which holds only in-frame ones; the method was immunoSEQ multiplex PCR. The sample has about 14,000 clones; roughly 80% are singletons. The genes are TRBV28 and TRBJ1-2; 8 nucleotides match TRBD1. The sequencing sample was made of PBMCs. This receptor was identified in a human donor in good health. The CDR3 DNA reads as TGTGCCAGCAGACCATCGGACAGGGAGGGTGGCTACACCTTC. This gives the protein CASRPSDREGGYTF.